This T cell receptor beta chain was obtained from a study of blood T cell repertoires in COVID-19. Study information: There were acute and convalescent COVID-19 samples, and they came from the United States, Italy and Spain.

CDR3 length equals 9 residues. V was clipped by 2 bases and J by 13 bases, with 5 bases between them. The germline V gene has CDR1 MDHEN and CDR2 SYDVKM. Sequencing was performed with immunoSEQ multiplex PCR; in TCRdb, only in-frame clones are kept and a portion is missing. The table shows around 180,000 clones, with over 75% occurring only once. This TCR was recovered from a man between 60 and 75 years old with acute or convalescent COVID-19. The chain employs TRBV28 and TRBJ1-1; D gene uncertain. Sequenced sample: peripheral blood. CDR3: CASSLQVFF. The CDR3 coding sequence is TGTGCCAGCAGTTTACAGGTTTTCTTT.